Listed below are T cell receptor beta chains from one sample, sequenced in a study of early stage breast cancer tumors. Data came from immunoSEQ multiplex PCR; TCRdb stores just in-frame clones and leaves some out. The data contain about 10,000 clones, approximately 72% of them singletons. Sequenced: breast tumor tissue. The receptors shown here come from a person in their fifties with breast cancer. CDR3s include the opening cysteine and the closing phenylalanine or tryptophan. The D gene is left open where the match is weak. Only part of the rows carry a size: once, few, many, or a class if the clone is expanded.

CDR3 length: 11
D gene: -
V gene: TRBV15
J gene: TRBJ1-2
clone size: -
CDR3 protein: CATSRSGGYTF
CDR3 DNA: TGTGCCACCAGCAGGAGTGGTGGCTACACCTTC

CDR3 length: 16
D gene: TRBD2
V gene: TRBV5-4
J gene: TRBJ2-2
clone size: -
CDR3 protein: CASSLWAGGTTGELFF
CDR3 DNA: TGTGCCAGCAGCTTGTGGGCGGGAGGGACTACCGGGGAGCTGTTTTTT

CDR3 length: 16
D gene: -
V gene: TRBV13
J gene: TRBJ1-1
clone size: -
CDR3 protein: CASSGTLGGRNTEAFF
CDR3 DNA: TGTGCCAGCAGCGGGACTCTCGGGGGCCGGAACACTGAAGCTTTCTTT

CDR3 length: 15
D gene: -
V gene: TRBV6-5
J gene: TRBJ1-1
clone size: once
CDR3 protein: CASSYGNRGRDEAFF
CDR3 DNA: TGTGCCAGCAGTTACGGGAATCGGGGCCGGGATGAAGCTTTCTTT

CDR3 length: 16
D gene: TRBD2
V gene: TRBV10-3
J gene: TRBJ2-3
clone size: once
CDR3 protein: CAISGTLAGKTDTQYF
CDR3 DNA: TGTGCCATCAGTGGGACCCTAGCGGGGAAAACAGATACGCAGTATTTT

CDR3 length: 15
D gene: -
V gene: TRBV18
J gene: TRBJ2-7
clone size: -
CDR3 protein: CASSPRRGDPYEQYF
CDR3 DNA: TGTGCCAGCTCACCGCGGAGGGGCGATCCCTACGAGCAGTACTTC

CDR3 length: 14
D gene: -
V gene: TRBV5-1
J gene: TRBJ2-4
clone size: few
CDR3 protein: CASSLGGLFGQQYF
CDR3 DNA: TGCGCCAGCAGCTTGGGGGGTTTGTTCGGACAGCAGTACTTC

CDR3 length: 13
D gene: -
V gene: TRBV10-3
J gene: TRBJ2-3
clone size: -
CDR3 protein: CAISDEGRNTQYF
CDR3 DNA: TGTGCCATCAGTGATGAGGGAAGGAATACGCAGTATTTT

CDR3 length: 14
D gene: -
V gene: TRBV13
J gene: TRBJ2-1
clone size: -
CDR3 protein: CASSRRVSYNEQFF
CDR3 DNA: TGTGCCAGCAGCCGGCGGGTCTCCTACAATGAGCAGTTCTTC

CDR3 length: 12
D gene: -
V gene: TRBV5-1
J gene: TRBJ2-1
clone size: few
CDR3 protein: CASSSQDNEQFF
CDR3 DNA: TGCGCCAGCAGCTCACAAGACAATGAGCAGTTCTTC

CDR3 length: 17
D gene: TRBD2
V gene: TRBV5-1
J gene: TRBJ2-5
clone size: -
CDR3 protein: CASSSSGRAWGQETQYF
CDR3 DNA: TGCGCCAGCAGCTCAAGCGGGAGGGCGTGGGGGCAAGAGACCCAGTACTTC

CDR3 length: 15
D gene: -
V gene: TRBV7-9
J gene: TRBJ2-1
clone size: few
CDR3 protein: CASSLGQRTYNEQFF
CDR3 DNA: TGTGCCAGCAGCTTAGGCCAGAGGACCTACAATGAGCAGTTCTTC

CDR3 length: 15
D gene: TRBD1
V gene: TRBV30
J gene: TRBJ1-5
clone size: -
CDR3 protein: CAWRIQGAVGQPQHF
CDR3 DNA: TGTGCCTGGAGGATACAGGGGGCGGTTGGGCAGCCCCAGCATTTT

CDR3 length: 14
D gene: -
V gene: TRBV19
J gene: TRBJ2-2
clone size: -
CDR3 protein: CASSFGDLTGELFF
CDR3 DNA: TGTGCCAGTAGTTTCGGGGACTTAACGGGGGAGCTGTTTTTT

CDR3 length: 15
D gene: TRBD2
V gene: TRBV5-1
J gene: TRBJ2-1
clone size: -
CDR3 protein: CASSPSGSGYNEQFF
CDR3 DNA: TGCGCCAGCAGCCCTAGCGGGAGTGGCTACAATGAGCAGTTCTTC

CDR3 length: 15
D gene: -
V gene: TRBV5-1
J gene: TRBJ2-7
clone size: -
CDR3 protein: CASSLRGGPSYEQYF
CDR3 DNA: TGCGCCAGCAGCTTGAGAGGGGGTCCCTCCTACGAGCAGTACTTC

CDR3 length: 15
D gene: -
V gene: TRBV19
J gene: TRBJ2-7
clone size: -
CDR3 protein: CASSRSTFSSYEQYF
CDR3 DNA: TGTGCCAGTAGTAGGTCTACCTTTAGCTCCTACGAGCAGTACTTC

CDR3 length: 14
D gene: -
V gene: TRBV18
J gene: TRBJ2-7
clone size: few
CDR3 protein: CASSPPSVSYEQYF
CDR3 DNA: TGTGCCAGCTCACCACCCTCGGTTTCCTACGAGCAGTACTTC

CDR3 length: 16
D gene: -
V gene: TRBV6-6
J gene: TRBJ2-2
clone size: few
CDR3 protein: CASSYAMNRANGELFF
CDR3 DNA: TGTGCCAGCAGTTACGCAATGAACAGGGCTAACGGGGAGCTGTTTTTT

CDR3 length: 19
D gene: TRBD2
V gene: TRBV9
J gene: TRBJ2-1
clone size: -
CDR3 protein: CASSGSVSGTSGRLYEQFF
CDR3 DNA: TGTGCCAGCAGCGGCAGCGTTTCCGGGACTAGCGGGAGGTTGTATGAGCAGTTCTTC

CDR3 length: 14
D gene: TRBD1
V gene: TRBV28
J gene: TRBJ1-2
clone size: -
CDR3 protein: CASSHDRVFGGYTF
CDR3 DNA: TGTGCCAGCAGCCATGACAGGGTCTTCGGTGGCTACACCTTC

CDR3 length: 14
D gene: -
V gene: TRBV19
J gene: TRBJ1-1
clone size: -
CDR3 protein: CASSTGAGHTEAFF
CDR3 DNA: TGTGCCAGTAGTACAGGGGCGGGACACACTGAAGCTTTCTTT

CDR3 length: 14
D gene: TRBD1
V gene: TRBV7-3
J gene: TRBJ2-3
clone size: once
CDR3 protein: CASSSQGALDTQYF
CDR3 DNA: TGTGCCAGCAGCTCACAGGGGGCTCTAGATACGCAGTATTTT

CDR3 length: 14
D gene: TRBD2
V gene: TRBV5-1
J gene: TRBJ2-5
clone size: -
CDR3 protein: CASSLTSGRETQYF
CDR3 DNA: TGCGCCAGCAGCTTGACTAGCGGGAGAGAGACCCAGTACTTC